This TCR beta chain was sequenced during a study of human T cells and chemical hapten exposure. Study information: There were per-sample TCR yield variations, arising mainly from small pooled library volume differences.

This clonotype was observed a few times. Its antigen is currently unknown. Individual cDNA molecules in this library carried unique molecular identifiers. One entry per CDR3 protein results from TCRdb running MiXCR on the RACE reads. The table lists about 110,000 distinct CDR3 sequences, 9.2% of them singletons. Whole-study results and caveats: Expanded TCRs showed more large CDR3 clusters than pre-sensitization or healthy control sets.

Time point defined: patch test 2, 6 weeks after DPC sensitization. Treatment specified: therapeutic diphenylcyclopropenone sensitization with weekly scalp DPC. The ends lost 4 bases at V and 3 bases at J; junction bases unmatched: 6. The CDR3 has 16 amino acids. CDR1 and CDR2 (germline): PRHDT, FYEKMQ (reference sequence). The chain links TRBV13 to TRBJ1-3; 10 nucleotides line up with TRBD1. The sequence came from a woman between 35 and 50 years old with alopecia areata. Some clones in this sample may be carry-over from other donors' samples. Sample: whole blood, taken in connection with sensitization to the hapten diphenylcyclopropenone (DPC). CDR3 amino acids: CASSWGTGAIGNTIYF. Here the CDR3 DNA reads TGTGCCAGCAGCTGGGGGACAGGGGCTATTGGAAACACCATATATTTT.